The clone carrying this T cell receptor (beta chain) was counted a few times. This record belongs to a study of human T cells and chemical hapten exposure. The V end lost 4 bases, the J end lost 2 bases, and 15 bases lay between the germline ends. The CDR3 runs to 15 residues. Looked up from germline, CDR1 is SGHDN and CDR2 is FVKESK. The library tagged individual cDNA molecules with unique molecular identifiers. TCRdb fed the RACE reads into MiXCR, producing one record per CDR3 protein. Of around 33,000 distinct CDR3 sequences in the sample, approximately 12% were seen once. As to time point: pre-sensitization, week 0. Treatment here: therapeutic diphenylcyclopropenone sensitization with weekly scalp DPC. Total RNA came from unfractionated whole blood.

Material: whole blood, obtained in connection with sensitization to the hapten diphenylcyclopropenone (DPC). The TCR comes from a woman aged 40-49 years with alopecia areata. Some clones in this sample may be carry-over from other donors' samples. The chain is built from TRBV14 and TRBJ2-7, with D perhaps assigned TRBD1 or TRBD2 (5 bases each). CDR3: CASSRGSGWTYEQYF. As DNA, the CDR3 is TGTGCCAGCAGCCGGGGGTCAGGGTGGACCTACGAGCAGTACTTC.